The 28 T cell receptor beta chains reported below all come from one sample, sequenced in a study of long-term antiretroviral therapy in people with HIV. Run at survey level, the immunoSEQ assay was version v3.0. Assay: immunoSEQ multiplex PCR; the TCRdb copy retains only in-frame clones and omits some. Altogether roughly 25,000 clones are present, approximately 95% being singletons, with the ten largest covering about 10%. The sample here was unsorted PBMCs, taken 7.6 years after starting antiretroviral therapy. These receptors were obtained from a woman aged 35 to 49 with HIV.

The rearrangement links TRBV5-1 to TRBJ1-1, with D possibly TRBD1 on 5 matching bases. This CDR3 region has 15 residues. With 3 bases removed from V and 1 base from J, the gap between germline ends came to 13 bases. Germline V gene lookup returns CDR1 SGHRS and CDR2 YFSETQ. The CDR3 bases are TGCGCCAGCAGCTGGCGGGGACGTGAGAACACTGAAGCTTTCTTT. Encoded protein: CASSWRGRENTEAFF.

The chain couples TRBV5-1 to TRBJ2-1; 10 positions match TRBD1. The junction had 1 base not matched to a gene; V was cut back by 0 bases and J by 7 bases. The CDR3 extends over 14 amino acids. Germline V lookup: CDR1 SGHRS, CDR2 YFSETQ. CDR3 in amino acids: CASSLGQGANEQFF. CDR3 sequence (DNA): TGCGCCAGCAGCTTGGGACAGGGGGCAAATGAGCAGTTCTTC.

J is TRBJ1-6 and V is TRBV6-1; possibly TRBD1 for D (6 bases). Looked up from germline, CDR1 is MNHNS and CDR2 is SASEGT. V dropped 0 bases and J dropped 10 bases, with 16 bases sitting between them. CDR3 length: 16 residues. This CDR3 is CASSEAFRGAMSPLHF. CDR3 nucleotides: TGTGCCAGCAGTGAAGCGTTCAGGGGTGCCATGTCACCCCTCCACTTT.

This clone was seen just once. This chain connects TRBV13 to TRBJ2-3; no clear D. V dropped 5 bases and J dropped 1 base, with 22 bases sitting between them. Germline V gene sequence: CDR1 PRHDT, CDR2 FYEKMQ (reference sequence). This CDR3 has 18 amino acids. CDR3 in amino acids: CASSLSVTVRPGTDTQYF. The CDR3 region has the DNA TGTGCCAGCAGCCTAAGTGTTACGGTCAGACCTGGCACAGATACGCAGTATTTT.

Comments on this clone: Other nucleotide sequences from this sample produce the same CDR3. DNA for the CDR3: TGTGCCAGCAGCTTGGGAGGAGGGGTGAACACTGAAGCTTTCTTT. Protein sequence: CASSLGGGVNTEAFF. The V call is TRBV5-4, the J call TRBJ1-1; tentative D call: TRBD1 (5 bases). Germline V CDR1 and CDR2: SGHNT, YYREEE (reference sequence). Trimming shortened V by 0 bases and J by 0 bases, and 9 bases separated the two germline ends. CDR3 length: 15 residues.

This clone appeared a single time. V and J are TRBV6-5 and TRBJ1-5; TRBD1 matches 8 bases. Unmatched junction bases numbered 4, after V lost 2 bases and J lost 7 bases. The CDR3 runs to 14 residues. Germline CDR1 MNHEY, CDR2 SVGAGI. The CDR3 DNA is TGTGCCAGCAGTTACGTGACAGGGGAACAGCCCCAGCATTTT. Protein: CASSYVTGEQPQHF.

J is TRBJ1-1 and V is TRBV7-9; D call uncertain. The CDR3 is 16 residues long. Germline V gene lookup returns CDR1 SEHNR and CDR2 FQNEAQ (reference sequence). The V end lost 5 bases, the J end lost 3 bases, and 19 bases lay between the germline ends. The CDR3 nucleotides read TGTGCCAGCAGCCATACTGATTCCGGAGGGTACACTGAAGCTTTCTTT. Its protein is CASSHTDSGGYTEAFF.

This clone was recorded a few times. The gene calls are TRBV5-1 and TRBJ2-5; 7 nucleotides align to TRBD2. V gave up 0 bases and J gave up 2 bases; unmatched junction bases: 7. From germline, CDR1 is SGHRS and CDR2 YFSETQ. This CDR3 has 16 amino acids. Here the CDR3 reads CASSLEGGMIQETQYF. Written as DNA, the CDR3 is TGCGCCAGCAGCTTGGAGGGAGGGATGATACAAGAGACCCAGTACTTC.

This rearrangement joins TRBV5-4 to TRBJ2-5, with 8 positions matching TRBD2. With V trimmed by 4 bases and J by 3 bases, 11 bases remained unmatched. Germline V gives CDR1 SGHNT, CDR2 YYREEE (reference sequence). The CDR3 sequence is 16 residues long. CDR3 region: CASSREGTGSEETQYF. The CDR3, as DNA: TGTGCCAGCAGCCGGGAGGGCACGGGATCGGAAGAGACCCAGTACTTC.

V is TRBV7-9 and J is TRBJ2-5; D call uncertain. CDR1 and CDR2 (germline): SEHNR, FQNEAQ (reference sequence). The CDR3 covers 11 residues. The V gene lost 10 bases and the J gene lost 3 bases, with 9 bases spanning the gap. The CDR3 region is CANGREETQYF. CDR3 bases: TGTGCCAACGGAAGGGAAGAGACCCAGTACTTC.

This clone was counted once. V is TRBV11-2 and J is TRBJ1-6; maybe TRBD1 (5 bases). This CDR3 is 15 amino acids long. The germline V gene encodes CDR1 SGHAT and CDR2 FQNNGV. V was pared by 4 bases and J by 10 bases, with 17 bases between. Written as DNA, the CDR3 is TGTGCCAGCAGCTCCGCTGGGGGTTTAGGCTCACCCCTCCACTTT. As protein: CASSSAGGLGSPLHF.

This clone was seen more than once but under ten times. The chain combines TRBV6-1 with TRBJ1-4; D unclear. Trimming removed 5 bases from V and 8 bases from J, with 12 bases in between. Germline V gives CDR1 MNHNS, CDR2 SASEGT. The CDR3 sequence is 13 residues long. This CDR3 reads CASSTGNREKLFF. Written as DNA, the CDR3 is TGTGCCAGCAGTACTGGTAATCGAGAAAAACTGTTTTTT.

This chain uses TRBV30 with TRBJ1-5; 11 bases line up with TRBD1. The CDR3 loop spans 15 amino acids. Germline V gene data show CDR1 as GTSNPN and CDR2 as SVGIG (reference sequence). V gave up 3 bases and J gave up 9 bases; unmatched junction bases: 10. CDR3 residues: CAWRGQGASLGPQHF. CDR3 DNA: TGTGCCTGGAGAGGACAGGGGGCCTCCTTGGGGCCCCAGCATTTT.

This chain links TRBV5-1 with TRBJ2-7; 7 bases are a match to TRBD1. The V gene end was trimmed by 1 base and the J gene end by 2 bases; junction bases not matched to a gene: 12. The CDR3 is made up of 17 amino acids. From germline, CDR1 is SGHRS and CDR2 YFSETQ. In DNA, the CDR3 is TGCGCCAGCAGCTTGACCCGGGACAGCCAAATTACCTACGAGCAGTACTTC. It codes for CASSLTRDSQITYEQYF.

The chain links TRBV7-9 to TRBJ2-7; either TRBD1 or TRBD2 may fit D (5 bases each). The CDR3 spans 13 residues. The germline CDR1 and CDR2 sequences are SEHNR and FQNEAQ (reference sequence). The V gene lost 5 bases and the J gene lost 2 bases, with 10 bases spanning the gap. CDR3: CASSTGRTYEQYF. The CDR3 DNA sequence: TGTGCCAGCAGCACGGGACGGACCTACGAGCAGTACTTC.

The genes are TRBV7-9 and TRBJ1-2; D not resolved. The germline CDR1 and CDR2 sequences are SEHNR and FQNEAQ (reference sequence). Between the trimmed V and J ends, which lost 5 bases and 1 base, there was a span of 11 bases. The CDR3 runs 14 residues. The CDR3 sequence is CASSTLTLNYGYTF. CDR3 in DNA: TGTGCCAGCAGCACCCTGACACTTAACTATGGCTACACCTTC.

This chain uses TRBV7-2 with TRBJ2-7; D is undetermined. V shed 6 bases and J shed 0 bases, with 12 bases lying between them. This CDR3 is 14 amino acids long. Germline assignment: CDR1 SGHTA and CDR2 FQGNSA. The CDR3 nucleotides read TGTGCCAGCAGTCTCCTAAGGAGCTCCTACGAGCAGTACTTC. Translating gives CASSLLRSSYEQYF.

V gene TRBV5-5 combines with J gene TRBJ1-5; 9 positions match TRBD1. CDR1 and CDR2 from the germline V gene are SGHKS and YYEKEE (reference sequence). Unmatched junction bases numbered 3, after V lost 4 bases and J lost 4 bases. The CDR3 extends over 14 amino acids. CDR3 bases: TGTGCCAGCAGCCCCGACAGGGGGAATCAGCCCCAGCATTTT. Amino acid sequence: CASSPDRGNQPQHF.

The V call is TRBV9, the J call TRBJ2-7; TRBD2 agrees at 11 bases. V trimming: 4 bases; J trimming: 6 bases; junction bases outside the gene matches: 9. This CDR3 has 15 amino acids. Germline CDR1 SGDLS, CDR2 YYNGEE. The CDR3 nucleotides read TGTGCCAGCAGCTTTAGCGGGAGGGGGTCCGTCGAGCAGTACTTC. Protein sequence: CASSFSGRGSVEQYF.

The chain joins TRBV6-1 to TRBJ1-1; D is ambiguous. The CDR3 is 14 residues long. The germline V and J ends were trimmed by 4 bases and 1 base, with 10 bases remaining between them. Looked up from germline, CDR1 is MNHNS and CDR2 is SASEGT. The CDR3 reads CASSGSRRNTEAFF. As DNA, the CDR3 is TGTGCCAGCAGTGGTAGCAGGCGGAACACTGAAGCTTTCTTT.

This chain connects TRBV5-1 to TRBJ2-3; D unclear. Germline CDR1 SGHRS, CDR2 YFSETQ. V was clipped by 1 base and J by 4 bases, with 7 bases between them. The CDR3 runs to 13 residues. CDR3 sequence (DNA): TGCGCCAGCAGCTTGTATGGCGCAGATACGCAGTATTTT. Translated, it gives CASSLYGADTQYF. Filled out from reference TRBV5-1 and TRBJ2-3, the complete variable domain reads KAGVTQTPRYLIKTRGQQVTLSCSPISGHRSVSWYQQTPGQGLQFLFEYFSETQRNKGNFPGRFSGRQFSNSRSEMNVSTLELGDSALYLCASSLYGADTQYFGPGTRLTVL.

This chain uses TRBV5-6 with TRBJ1-2, with D possibly being TRBD1 (6 bases). Germline CDR1 and CDR2: SGHDT and YYEEEE. The CDR3 has 17 amino acids. The V gene lost 4 bases and the J gene lost 1 base, with 20 bases spanning the gap. The CDR3 loop is CASSGRLGGGYNYGYTF. The CDR3 coding sequence is TGTGCCAGCAGCGGGAGACTGGGGGGCGGATATAACTATGGCTACACCTTC.

The chain recombines TRBV7-8 with TRBJ2-5; 9 nucleotides line up with TRBD2. This CDR3 contains 16 residues. V was clipped by 5 bases and J by 5 bases; unmatched bases: 12. CDR1 is SGHVS and CDR2 is FQNEAQ in the germline V gene. In DNA, the CDR3 is TGTGCCAGCAGCATTAGAGCGGGGGGAGGATTTGAGACCCAGTACTTC. This encodes CASSIRAGGGFETQYF.

V is TRBV5-1 and J is TRBJ2-6; the match to TRBD1 covers 8 bases. This CDR3 contains 18 residues. CDR1 and CDR2 (germline): SGHRS, YFSETQ. The V segment lost 6 bases and the J segment 0 bases; nucleotides outside the gene matches: 11. CDR3 in amino acids: CASTPGQGWRSGANVLTF. In DNA form, the CDR3 reads TGCGCCAGCACCCCCGGACAGGGATGGCGCTCTGGGGCCAACGTCCTGACTTTC.

This sequence joins TRBV7-2 and TRBJ1-2, with TRBD1 matching over 7 bases. CDR3 size: 15 residues. Germline V gene lookup returns CDR1 SGHTA and CDR2 FQGNSA. The ends lost 3 bases at V and 3 bases at J; junction bases unmatched: 7. The CDR3 loop is CASSLAPGTDYGYTF. CDR3 sequence (DNA): TGTGCCAGCAGCTTGGCCCCCGGGACAGACTATGGCTACACCTTC.

This rearrangement joins TRBV5-6 to TRBJ1-5, with TRBD1 matching over 7 bases. This CDR3 is built from 19 residues. CDR1 and CDR2 from the germline V gene are SGHDT and YYEEEE. With V trimmed by 0 bases and J by 0 bases, 12 bases remained unmatched. For the CDR3, the DNA is TGTGCCAGCAGCTTGGAGGGGGCGACAGGGTGGGATAGCAATCAGCCCCAGCATTTT. Protein sequence: CASSLEGATGWDSNQPQHF.

In its sample, this clone was seen once. The rearrangement uses TRBV4-3 and TRBJ2-1; TRBD2 aligns across 10 bases. Per the germline V gene, CDR1 is LGHNA and CDR2 is YSLEER. V was clipped by 0 bases and J by 0 bases; unmatched bases: 8. The CDR3 contains 19 residues. This CDR3 is CASSQDLPSGGPSYNEQFF. CDR3 DNA sequence: TGCGCCAGCAGCCAAGATCTCCCTAGCGGGGGCCCCTCCTACAATGAGCAGTTCTTC.

As for this clone: One end of the junction does not line up with germline, which may come from a read error. V and J are TRBV5-4 and TRBJ2-3, with D possibly TRBD2 on 6 matching bases. The CDR3 has 16 amino acids. Germline CDR1 is SGHNT and CDR2 is YYREEE (reference sequence). The CDR3 protein is CASNLRDAGAGDTQYF. CDR3 DNA: TGTGCCAGCAACTTGCGGGATGCCGGGGCCGGAGATACGCAGTATTTT.